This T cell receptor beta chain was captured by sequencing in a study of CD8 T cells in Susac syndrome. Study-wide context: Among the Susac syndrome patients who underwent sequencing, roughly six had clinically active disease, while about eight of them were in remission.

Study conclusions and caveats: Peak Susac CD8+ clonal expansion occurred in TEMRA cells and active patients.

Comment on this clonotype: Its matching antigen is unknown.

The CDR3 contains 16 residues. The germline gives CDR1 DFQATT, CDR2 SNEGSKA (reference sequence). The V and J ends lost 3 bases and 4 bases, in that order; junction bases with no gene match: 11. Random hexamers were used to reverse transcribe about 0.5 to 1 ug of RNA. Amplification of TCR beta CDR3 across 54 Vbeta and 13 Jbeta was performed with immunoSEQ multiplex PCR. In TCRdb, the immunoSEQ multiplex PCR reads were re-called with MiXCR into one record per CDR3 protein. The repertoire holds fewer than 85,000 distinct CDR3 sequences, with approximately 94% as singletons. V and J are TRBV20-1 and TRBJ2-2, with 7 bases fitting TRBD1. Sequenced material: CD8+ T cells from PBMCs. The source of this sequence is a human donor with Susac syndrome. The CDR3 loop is CSARSKGAPSTGELFF. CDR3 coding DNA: TGCAGTGCTAGGAGTAAGGGGGCTCCGAGCACCGGGGAGCTGTTTTTT.